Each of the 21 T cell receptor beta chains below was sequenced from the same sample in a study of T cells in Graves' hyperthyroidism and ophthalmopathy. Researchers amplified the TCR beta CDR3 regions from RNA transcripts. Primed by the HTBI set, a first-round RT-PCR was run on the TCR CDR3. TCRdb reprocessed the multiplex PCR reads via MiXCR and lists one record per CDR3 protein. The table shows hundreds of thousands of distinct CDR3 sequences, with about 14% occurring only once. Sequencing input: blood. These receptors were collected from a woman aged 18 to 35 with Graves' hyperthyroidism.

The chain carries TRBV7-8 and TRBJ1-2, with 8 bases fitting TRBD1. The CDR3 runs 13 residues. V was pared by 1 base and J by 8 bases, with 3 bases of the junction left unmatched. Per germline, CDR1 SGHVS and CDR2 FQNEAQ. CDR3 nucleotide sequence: TGTGCCAGCAGCTTAGGGACAGGGACCGGCTACACCTTC. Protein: CASSLGTGTGYTF. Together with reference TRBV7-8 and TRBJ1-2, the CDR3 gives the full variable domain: GAGVSQSPRYKVAKRGQDVALRCDPISGHVSLFWYQQALGQGPEFLTYFQNEAQLDKSGLPSDRFFAERPEGSVSTLKIQRTQQEDSAVYLCASSLGTGTGYTFGSGTRLTVV.

The CDR3 reads CASGPGTGTEAFF. The CDR3 region has the DNA TGTGCTAGTGGCCCCGGGACAGGCACTGAAGCTTTCTTT. V and J are TRBV12-5 and TRBJ1-1; 8 bases align to TRBD1. The V gene end was trimmed by 6 bases and the J gene end by 4 bases; junction bases not matched to a gene: 4. Looked up from germline, CDR1 is LGHNT and CDR2 is FRNRAP. The CDR3 runs to 13 residues.

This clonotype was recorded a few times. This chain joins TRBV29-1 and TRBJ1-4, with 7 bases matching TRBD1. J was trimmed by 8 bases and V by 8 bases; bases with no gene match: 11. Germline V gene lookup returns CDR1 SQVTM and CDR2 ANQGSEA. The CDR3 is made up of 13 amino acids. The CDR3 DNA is TGCAGCACCTCGACAGGGCAAGGCGAAAAACTGTTTTTT. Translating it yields CSTSTGQGEKLFF.

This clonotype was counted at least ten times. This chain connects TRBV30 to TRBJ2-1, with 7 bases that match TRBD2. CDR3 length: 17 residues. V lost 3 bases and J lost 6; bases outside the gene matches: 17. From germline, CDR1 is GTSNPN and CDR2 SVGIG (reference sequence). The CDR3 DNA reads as TGTGCCTGGAGCGACACCCTATCCTGGCCGGGGGGCAATGAGCAGTTCTTC. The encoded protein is CAWSDTLSWPGGNEQFF.

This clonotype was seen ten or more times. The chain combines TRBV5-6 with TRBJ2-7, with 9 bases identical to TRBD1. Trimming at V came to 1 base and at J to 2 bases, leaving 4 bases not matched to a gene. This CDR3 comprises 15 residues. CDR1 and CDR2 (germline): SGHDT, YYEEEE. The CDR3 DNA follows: TGTGCCAGCAGCTTGTTCAGGACAGGGGCCTACGAGCAGTACTTC. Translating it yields CASSLFRTGAYEQYF.

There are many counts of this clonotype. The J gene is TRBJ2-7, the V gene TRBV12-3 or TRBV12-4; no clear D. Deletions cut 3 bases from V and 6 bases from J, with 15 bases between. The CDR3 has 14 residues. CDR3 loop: CASSLPGPTAEQYF. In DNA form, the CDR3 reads TGTGCCAGCAGTTTGCCCGGGCCCACGGCCGAGCAGTACTTC.

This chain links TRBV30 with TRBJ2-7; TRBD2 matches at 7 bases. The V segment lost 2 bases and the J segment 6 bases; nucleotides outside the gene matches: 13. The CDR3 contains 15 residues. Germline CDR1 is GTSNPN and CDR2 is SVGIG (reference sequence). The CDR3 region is CAWSTRRGGSIEQYF. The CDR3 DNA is TGTGCCTGGAGTACCCGTCGGGGCGGGAGCATCGAGCAGTACTTC.

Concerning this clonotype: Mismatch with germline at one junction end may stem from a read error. The DNA for the CDR3 is TGCGCCAGCAGTGAGGACAGAAATAATTCTCCCCTCCACTTT. Encoded protein: CASSEDRNNSPLHF. The rearrangement joins TRBV10-1 to TRBJ1-6; TRBD1 might be the D (5 bases). CDR1 is WNHNN, CDR2 SYGVQD, per germline (reference sequence). The CDR3 covers 14 residues.

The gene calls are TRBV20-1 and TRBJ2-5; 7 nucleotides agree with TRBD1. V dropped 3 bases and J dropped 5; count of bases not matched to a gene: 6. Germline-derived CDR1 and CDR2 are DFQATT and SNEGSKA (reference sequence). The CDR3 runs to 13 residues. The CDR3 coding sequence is TGCAGTGCTAGTAAGACAGGGCTCGAGACCCAGTACTTC. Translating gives CSASKTGLETQYF.

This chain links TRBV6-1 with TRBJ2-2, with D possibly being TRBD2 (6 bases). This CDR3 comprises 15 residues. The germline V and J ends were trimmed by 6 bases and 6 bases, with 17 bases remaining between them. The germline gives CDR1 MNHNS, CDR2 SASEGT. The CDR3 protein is CASRGPGRLAGELFF. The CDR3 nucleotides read TGTGCCAGCAGAGGACCCGGCAGACTAGCCGGGGAGCTGTTTTTT.

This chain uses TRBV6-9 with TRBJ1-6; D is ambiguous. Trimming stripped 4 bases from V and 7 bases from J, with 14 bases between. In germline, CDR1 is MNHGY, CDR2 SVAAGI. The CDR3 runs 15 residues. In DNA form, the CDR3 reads TGTGCCAGCAGTTTTGGTCCCGGTGGAAATTCACCCCTCCACTTT. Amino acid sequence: CASSFGPGGNSPLHF.

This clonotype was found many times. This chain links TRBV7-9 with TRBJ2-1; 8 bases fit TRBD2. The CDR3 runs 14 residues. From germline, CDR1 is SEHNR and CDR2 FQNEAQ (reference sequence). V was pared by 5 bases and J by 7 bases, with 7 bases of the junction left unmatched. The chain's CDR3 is CASSRPGLENEQFF. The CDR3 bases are TGTGCCAGCAGCCGACCGGGACTAGAAAATGAGCAGTTCTTC. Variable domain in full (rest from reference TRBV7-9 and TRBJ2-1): DTGVSQNPRHKITKRGQNVTFRCDPISEHNRLYWYRQTLGQGPEFLTYFQNEAQLEKSRLLSDRFSAERPKGSFSTLEIQRTEQGDSAMYLCASSRPGLENEQFFGPGTRLTVL.

CDR3 amino acids: CASREQGIGELFF. In DNA form, the CDR3 reads TGTGCCAGCAGGGAACAGGGGATCGGGGAGCTGTTTTTT. The rearrangement links TRBV2 to TRBJ2-2; TRBD1 aligns across 7 bases. CDR3 length equals 13 residues. CDR1 and CDR2 from the germline V gene are SNHLY and FYNNEI. V lost 6 bases and J lost 7; bases outside the gene matches: 5.

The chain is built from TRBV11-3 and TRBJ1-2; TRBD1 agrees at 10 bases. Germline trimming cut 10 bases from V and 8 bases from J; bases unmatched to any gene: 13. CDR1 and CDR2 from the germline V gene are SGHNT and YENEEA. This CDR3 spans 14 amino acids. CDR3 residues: CAIQPGQGMDGYTF. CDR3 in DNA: TGTGCCATCCAGCCGGGACAGGGGATGGACGGCTACACCTTC.

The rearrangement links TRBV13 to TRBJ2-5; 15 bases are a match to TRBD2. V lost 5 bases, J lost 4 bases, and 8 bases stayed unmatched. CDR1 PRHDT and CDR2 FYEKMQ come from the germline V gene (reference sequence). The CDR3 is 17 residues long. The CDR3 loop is CASSILGTSGRSETQYF. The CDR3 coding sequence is TGTGCCAGCAGCATTTTAGGGACTAGCGGGAGGTCAGAGACCCAGTACTTC.

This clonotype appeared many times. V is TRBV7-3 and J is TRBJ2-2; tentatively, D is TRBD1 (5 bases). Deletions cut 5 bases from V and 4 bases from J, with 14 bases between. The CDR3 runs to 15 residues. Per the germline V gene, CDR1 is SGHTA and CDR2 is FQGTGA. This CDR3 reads CASSHQGVGTGELFF. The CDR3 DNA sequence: TGTGCCAGCAGCCACCAGGGCGTGGGCACCGGGGAGCTGTTTTTT.

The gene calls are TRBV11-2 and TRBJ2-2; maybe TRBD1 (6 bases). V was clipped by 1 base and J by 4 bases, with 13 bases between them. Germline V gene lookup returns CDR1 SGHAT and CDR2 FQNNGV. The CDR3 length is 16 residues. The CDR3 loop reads CASSLGVTGSTGELFF. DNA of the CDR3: TGTGCCAGCAGCTTAGGGGTAACAGGGTCCACCGGGGAGCTGTTTTTT.

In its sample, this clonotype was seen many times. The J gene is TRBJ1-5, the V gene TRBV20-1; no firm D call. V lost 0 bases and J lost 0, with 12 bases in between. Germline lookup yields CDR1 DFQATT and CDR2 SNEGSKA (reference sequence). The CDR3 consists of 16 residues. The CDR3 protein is CSARDKGQVSNQPQHF. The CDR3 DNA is TGCAGTGCTAGAGATAAAGGCCAAGTTAGCAATCAGCCCCAGCATTTT.

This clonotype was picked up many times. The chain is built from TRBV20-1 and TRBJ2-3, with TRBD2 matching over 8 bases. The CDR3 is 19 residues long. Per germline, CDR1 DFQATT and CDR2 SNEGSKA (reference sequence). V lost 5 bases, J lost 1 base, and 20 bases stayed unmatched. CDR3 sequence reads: CSAPTTSDSGSGGTDTQYF. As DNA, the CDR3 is TGCAGTGCTCCCACGACTAGCGATTCGGGATCGGGGGGCACAGATACGCAGTATTTT.

CDR3: CASKEAGYVVSYEQYF. The CDR3 DNA is TGTGCCAGCAAGGAGGCAGGGTATGTGGTGTCCTACGAGCAGTACTTC. This chain connects TRBV27 to TRBJ2-7, with D possibly being TRBD1 or TRBD2 (5 bases each). V dropped 7 bases and J dropped 1 base, with 20 bases sitting between them. The CDR3 loop spans 16 amino acids. Germline assignment: CDR1 MNHEY and CDR2 SMNVEV (reference sequence).

Written as DNA, the CDR3 is TGCGCCAGCAGCCAAGATTCCCCTAGCGGCTTTTACAATGAGCAGTTCTTC. As protein: CASSQDSPSGFYNEQFF. V and J are TRBV4-3 and TRBJ2-1; TRBD2 matches at 7 bases. Germline CDR1 and CDR2: LGHNA and YSLEER. This CDR3 has 17 amino acids. V lost 0 bases and J lost 4; bases outside the gene matches: 9.